The rows below give T cell receptor beta chains drawn from one sample of a study of blood T cell repertoires in COVID-19. Profiling relied on immunoSEQ multiplex PCR, and the TCRdb table lists in-frame clones only, not all of them. This sample yields 200,000 to 250,000 clones, of which 75% to 85% are seen a single time; about 13% belongs to the top ten. Specimen: peripheral blood. Receptor source: a human donor in a cohort sampled during active COVID-19. CDR3s include the opening cysteine and the closing phenylalanine or tryptophan. D genes are given only for firm matches. The size field is filled for only some rows; it gives once, few, many or a size class.

D: .; J: TRBJ1-4; size: many; V: TRBV7-6; DNA: TGTGCCAGCAGCTTAGAGGCCAGGGTTAAGACTAATGAAAAACTGTTTTTT; CDR3: CASSLEARVKTNEKLFF
D: .; J: TRBJ1-3; size: .; V: TRBV2; DNA: TGTGCCAGCAGTGATTTCTCCGGAGGCACCATATATTTT; CDR3: CASSDFSGGTIYF
D: TRBD2; J: TRBJ2-1; size: .; V: TRBV11-3; DNA: TGTGCCAGCAGCATGTCTATAGCGGGTGACAATGAGCAGTTCTTC; CDR3: CASSMSIAGDNEQFF
D: .; J: TRBJ2-7; size: .; V: TRBV28; DNA: TGTGCCAGCAGTTTGAATAGCTTCACCTACGAGCAGTACTTC; CDR3: CASSLNSFTYEQYF
D: TRBD2; J: TRBJ2-3; size: .; V: TRBV19; DNA: TGTGCCAGTAGTAGAGCAAGCGGGGCCTTCTCAGATACGCAGTATTTT; CDR3: CASSRASGAFSDTQYF
D: TRBD2; J: TRBJ2-7; size: .; V: TRBV11-2; DNA: TGTGCCAGCAGCTTAAAACTAGCGGGAGGGCCGGACTACGAGCAGTACTTC; CDR3: CASSLKLAGGPDYEQYF
D: .; J: TRBJ2-7; size: .; V: TRBV18; DNA: TGTGCCAGCTCACCAGGCCAGTGGTACGAGCAGTACTTC; CDR3: CASSPGQWYEQYF
D: TRBD2; J: TRBJ2-1; size: .; V: TRBV19; DNA: TGTGCCAGTAGTATAGATGGGCTAGCGGGGCTGAGCTCCTACAATGAGCAGTTCTTC; CDR3: CASSIDGLAGLSSYNEQFF
D: .; J: TRBJ2-6; size: once; V: TRBV7-9; DNA: TGTGCCGTTTACTGGAGCTCTGGGGCCAACGTCCTGACTTTC; CDR3: CAVYWSSGANVLTF
D: .; J: TRBJ1-4; size: .; V: TRBV25-1; DNA: TGTGCCAGCAGTGAAATAGACAGGTCGAATGAAAAACTGTTTTTT; CDR3: CASSEIDRSNEKLFF
D: .; J: TRBJ2-1; size: .; V: TRBV19; DNA: TGTGCCAGTAGTACGGGACTTAGCTCCTACAATGAGCAGTTCTTC; CDR3: CASSTGLSSYNEQFF
D: TRBD2; J: TRBJ2-2; size: .; V: TRBV9; DNA: TGTGCCAGCAGCGTACCAAGCGGGAGGGCCGTCGGCACCGGGGAGCTGTTTTTT; CDR3: CASSVPSGRAVGTGELFF
D: TRBD2; J: TRBJ2-1; size: many; V: TRBV7-2; DNA: TGTGCCAGCAGCAGAAGCGGGACTAGCTACAATGAGCAGTTCTTC; CDR3: CASSRSGTSYNEQFF
D: .; J: TRBJ1-2; size: .; V: TRBV21-1; DNA: TGTGCCAGCAAGGGGCGACCCTCACTATTTACCTTC; CDR3: CASKGRPSLFTF
D: .; J: TRBJ2-1; size: once; V: TRBV6-5; DNA: TGTGCCAGCAGTTACGGGACACCAACCTACAATGAGCAGTTCTTC; CDR3: CASSYGTPTYNEQFF
D: .; J: TRBJ2-7; size: .; V: TRBV29-1; DNA: TGCAGCGTTGAAGACAGCTACGAGCAGTACTTC; CDR3: CSVEDSYEQYF
D: .; J: TRBJ2-5; size: .; V: TRBV7-9; DNA: TGTGCCAGCAGCTCAACAGGGGGGGACGAGACCCAGTACTTC; CDR3: CASSSTGGDETQYF
D: .; J: TRBJ2-2; size: .; V: TRBV7-9; DNA: TGTGCCAGCAGCTTACTGGGGCAGGCGAACACCGGGGAGCTGTTTTTT; CDR3: CASSLLGQANTGELFF
D: .; J: TRBJ2-7; size: .; V: TRBV4-1; DNA: TGCGCCAGCAGCCCCACCAGGGCCTCCTACGAGCAGTACTTC; CDR3: CASSPTRASYEQYF
D: TRBD1; J: TRBJ2-5; size: once; V: TRBV18; DNA: TGTGCCAGCTCACCAAACAGGGGGCAAGAGACCCAGTACTTC; CDR3: CASSPNRGQETQYF
D: TRBD1; J: TRBJ2-2; size: once; V: TRBV25-1; DNA: TGTGCCAGCAGTGAATATGAGGCAGGGGGCTCCGGGGAGCTGTTTTTT; CDR3: CASSEYEAGGSGELFF
D: .; J: TRBJ2-7; size: once; V: TRBV6-5; DNA: TGTGCCAGCAGTTACTCGGAAAGGACTGGCGAGCAGTACTTC; CDR3: CASSYSERTGEQYF
D: .; J: TRBJ2-7; size: .; V: TRBV25-1; DNA: TGTGCCAGCAGTGAGGACACCCTGAGCTCCTACGAGCAGTACTTC; CDR3: CASSEDTLSSYEQYF
D: .; J: TRBJ2-3; size: .; V: TRBV10-3; DNA: TGTGCCATCCGGACTCGCACAGATACGCAGTATTTT; CDR3: CAIRTRTDTQYF
D: TRBD2; J: TRBJ2-3; size: .; V: TRBV4-1; DNA: TGCGCCAGCAGCCAAGATGTGAGAGCGGGAGCGACAGATACGCAGTATTTT; CDR3: CASSQDVRAGATDTQYF
D: .; J: TRBJ2-7; size: once; V: TRBV7-2; DNA: TGTGCCAGCAGCCCTCTGGCAGGGTTACCCTACGAGCAGTACTTC; CDR3: CASSPLAGLPYEQYF
D: .; J: TRBJ1-1; size: .; V: TRBV7-9; DNA: TGTGCCAGCAGCTTAGTATCCCAGGGGCTCACTGAAGCTTTCTTT; CDR3: CASSLVSQGLTEAFF
D: .; J: TRBJ2-3; size: .; V: TRBV7-9; DNA: TGTGCCAGCAGCTTATCCCATACTAGCACAGATACGCAGTATTTT; CDR3: CASSLSHTSTDTQYF
D: .; J: TRBJ2-5; size: once; V: TRBV21-1; DNA: TGTGCCAGCAGCGAGACTAGCGCCCAAGAGACCCAGTACTTC; CDR3: CASSETSAQETQYF
D: .; J: TRBJ2-7; size: .; V: TRBV28; DNA: TGTGCCAGCAGTTTATCTGGTACAGGGAGCTCCTACGAGCAGTACTTC; CDR3: CASSLSGTGSSYEQYF
D: TRBD2; J: TRBJ2-1; size: once; V: TRBV5-6; DNA: TGTGCCAGCAGCTGGGGGACTAGCGGGAGTCGGTACAATGAGCAGTTCTTC; CDR3: CASSWGTSGSRYNEQFF
D: TRBD2; J: TRBJ2-1; size: .; V: TRBV18; DNA: TGTGCCAGCTCCTGGCCTGCGGCTAGCGGGAGTGGATACAATGAGCAGTTCTTC; CDR3: CASSWPAASGSGYNEQFF
D: .; J: TRBJ1-1; size: .; V: TRBV19; DNA: TGTGCCAGTAGGGAAATACAGGGCCTGGGCGAAGCTTTCTTT; CDR3: CASREIQGLGEAFF
D: TRBD1; J: TRBJ2-7; size: .; V: TRBV19; DNA: TGTGCCAGTAGTATAGATGGACAGGGGGCCTACGAGCAGTACTTC; CDR3: CASSIDGQGAYEQYF
D: TRBD1; J: TRBJ1-2; size: .; V: TRBV2; DNA: TGTGCCAGCAGTCCTAGAACCCCGGGACAGTCGATCTATGGCTACACCTTC; CDR3: CASSPRTPGQSIYGYTF
D: TRBD2; J: TRBJ2-2; size: .; V: TRBV11-2; DNA: TGTGCCAGCAGCCCGGGGACTAGCGGGAACACCGGGGAGCTGTTTTTT; CDR3: CASSPGTSGNTGELFF
D: .; J: TRBJ2-7; size: .; V: TRBV7-9; DNA: TGTGCCAGCAGCTTAGCGGAGGGGGCTGGCGAGCAGTACTTC; CDR3: CASSLAEGAGEQYF
D: TRBD1; J: TRBJ2-7; size: once; V: TRBV14; DNA: TGTGCCAGCAGCCAAGATACAGGGGCGACCTACGAGCAGTACTTC; CDR3: CASSQDTGATYEQYF
D: TRBD1; J: TRBJ2-3; size: .; V: TRBV7-6; DNA: TGTGCCAGCACACCACAACAACAGGGGTTTAGCACAGATACGCAGTATTTT; CDR3: CASTPQQQGFSTDTQYF
D: TRBD1; J: TRBJ1-2; size: .; V: TRBV28; DNA: TGTGCCAGCATTCTAGACAGGGGGCGCCGTGGCTACACCTTC; CDR3: CASILDRGRRGYTF
D: .; J: TRBJ2-3; size: .; V: TRBV9; DNA: TGTGCCAGCAGCATATCTCCTAGCACAGATACGCAGTATTTT; CDR3: CASSISPSTDTQYF
D: .; J: TRBJ2-7; size: few; V: TRBV6-2/TRBV6-3; DNA: TGTGCCAGCAGTTACTCGCATCGAGGGCAGGGGTCCTACGAGCAGTACTTC; CDR3: CASSYSHRGQGSYEQYF
D: TRBD2; J: TRBJ2-1; size: .; V: TRBV18; DNA: TGTGCCAGCTCACCACTCCTTAGCGGGATAAGCTCCTACAATGAGCAGTTCTTC; CDR3: CASSPLLSGISSYNEQFF
D: .; J: TRBJ1-5; size: .; V: TRBV19; DNA: TGTGCCAGTCTTCGGGACTCCGCAAGCAATCAGCCCCAGCATTTT; CDR3: CASLRDSASNQPQHF
D: .; J: TRBJ1-3; size: .; V: TRBV11-2; DNA: TGTGCCAGCAGCTTAGAAGGACTGTCCGTACCGTCCTCTGGAAACACCATATATTTT; CDR3: CASSLEGLSVPSSGNTIYF